A selection of T cell receptor beta chains follows, all from one sample in a study of cytomegalovirus exposure and HLA in healthy donors. Profiled with immunoSEQ multiplex PCR; TCRdb holds only in-frame clones, not every one. This sample has roughly 190,000 clones, with approximately 75% found just once. Material for sequencing was PBMCs. The receptor set was obtained from a man aged 30 to 39 in good health and CMV-seropositive. CDR3s include the opening cysteine and the closing phenylalanine or tryptophan. A D gene is named only where the DNA matches it firmly. Clone size, where shown, is once, few, many, or a class for clones that have expanded.

V gene,clone size,D gene,J gene,CDR3 protein,CDR3 DNA
TRBV7-6,-,-,TRBJ2-7,CASSSLGSSYEQYF,TGTGCCAGCAGCTCCCTCGGGAGCTCCTACGAGCAGTACTTC
TRBV9,-,TRBD2,TRBJ2-5,CASTRAGGQETQYF,TGTGCCAGCACCCGAGCGGGAGGGCAAGAGACCCAGTACTTC
TRBV6-5,-,-,TRBJ1-2,CASSSTGGGYGYTF,TGTGCCAGCAGTTCAACGGGGGGGGGCTATGGCTACACCTTC
TRBV4-2,-,-,TRBJ2-1,CASSLDSGTWNEQFF,TGTGCCAGCAGCCTAGACTCCGGGACATGGAATGAGCAGTTCTTC
TRBV6-1,once,-,TRBJ2-7,CASSGARGSYEQYF,TGTGCCAGCAGTGGCGCAAGGGGTTCCTACGAGCAGTACTTC
TRBV6-5,-,-,TRBJ1-1,CANNRIGVVNTEAFF,TGTGCCAACAACCGTATAGGGGTTGTGAACACTGAAGCTTTCTTT
TRBV19,-,-,TRBJ2-7,CASTNPGGGNYEQYF,TGTGCCAGTACCAATCCCGGCGGCGGCAACTACGAGCAGTACTTC
TRBV4-3,-,-,TRBJ1-2,CASSQADGPRGNYGYTF,TGCGCCAGCAGCCAAGCGGACGGCCCACGGGGTAACTATGGCTACACCTTC
TRBV5-4,-,TRBD2,TRBJ2-2,CASSFFLAGVGTGELFF,TGTGCCAGCAGCTTTTTTCTAGCGGGAGTAGGCACCGGGGAGCTGTTTTTT
TRBV9,-,TRBD2,TRBJ2-1,CASSTSGPYNEQFF,TGTGCCAGCAGCACTAGCGGGCCCTACAATGAGCAGTTCTTC
TRBV7-9,once,TRBD2,TRBJ2-1,CASASGYYNEQFF,TGTGCCTCGGCTAGCGGGTATTACAATGAGCAGTTCTTC
TRBV28,few,TRBD2,TRBJ2-1,CASHLAGGYYNEQFF,TGTGCCAGCCATCTGGCGGGAGGGTATTACAATGAGCAGTTCTTC
TRBV7-3,-,TRBD1,TRBJ2-3,CASSQGASAATDTQYF,TGTGCCAGCAGCCAGGGGGCGTCGGCGGCCACAGATACGCAGTATTTT
TRBV9,-,-,TRBJ1-2,CASSVGSGGVYGYTF,TGTGCCAGCAGCGTAGGATCCGGGGGGGTCTATGGCTACACCTTC
TRBV19,-,-,TRBJ2-7,CASSNIGPPPYEQYF,TGTGCCAGTAGCAACATTGGCCCGCCTCCCTACGAGCAGTACTTC
TRBV7-7,-,TRBD2,TRBJ2-1,CASSRGLAGYNEQFF,TGTGCTAGCAGCCGGGGACTAGCGGGGTACAATGAGCAGTTCTTC
TRBV7-9,-,-,TRBJ2-1,CASSSQTNNEQFF,TGTGCCAGCAGCTCCCAGACAAACAATGAGCAGTTCTTC
TRBV6-6,-,-,TRBJ2-7,CASLRTGFAGEQYF,TGTGCCAGCCTTCGAACAGGGTTCGCTGGCGAGCAGTACTTC
TRBV27,few,TRBD1,TRBJ1-1,CASSLQGAVNTEAFF,TGTGCCAGCAGTTTACAGGGGGCGGTGAACACTGAAGCTTTCTTT
TRBV30,-,-,TRBJ1-2,CAWRRGGTGPSMQGYTF,TGTGCCTGGAGGCGTGGCGGAACAGGGCCATCCATGCAGGGCTACACCTTC
TRBV5-1,few,TRBD1,TRBJ2-7,CASSAGQGANEQYF,TGCGCCAGCAGCGCGGGACAGGGGGCGAACGAGCAGTACTTC
TRBV7-3,-,TRBD2,TRBJ2-1,CASSLRPGGAYNEQFF,TGTGCCAGCAGCTTACGTCCGGGAGGCGCTTACAATGAGCAGTTCTTC
TRBV6-5,once,-,TRBJ1-2,CASSFSPGTYGYTF,TGTGCCAGCAGTTTTAGTCCGGGAACCTATGGCTACACCTTC
TRBV2,-,-,TRBJ2-3,CASTRSIAIGPDTQYF,TGTGCCAGCACCCGGAGTATAGCCATTGGCCCAGATACGCAGTATTTT
TRBV5-4,-,TRBD2,TRBJ2-7,CASSFSGTSGYEQYF,TGTGCCAGCAGCTTCTCGGGGACTAGCGGGTACGAGCAGTACTTC
TRBV18,-,-,TRBJ1-2,CASSFGDFYGYTF,TGTGCCAGCTCATTCGGGGACTTCTATGGCTACACCTTC
TRBV7-3,-,-,TRBJ2-5,CASSFSGTTKETQYF,TGTGCCAGCAGCTTCTCCGGGACAACCAAAGAGACCCAGTACTTC
TRBV7-2,-,-,TRBJ1-1,CASSPRTGTTEAFF,TGTGCCAGCAGCCCCCGAACAGGGACCACTGAAGCTTTCTTT